This T cell receptor beta chain derives from a study of Tregs in tolerant kidney transplant recipients. Background on the study: The nonmyeloablative bone marrow transplants came from related graft donors, with transient mixed chimerism.

Study observations and caveats: For some patients, primers changed over time, blocking nucleotide-level comparison. No direct test of biological reproducibility was done here. The small number of patients limits these findings pending further validation.

Using immunoSEQ multiplex PCR, the repertoire was profiled, and TCRdb retains in-frame clones only, with some absent. The sample carries approximately 8,000 clones, roughly 34% recorded once. Of note for this clone: Its matching antigen is unknown.

CFSE-labeled recipient PBMCs were cultured more than 5 days with irradiated graft donor PBMCs, then FACS-sorted. V shed 5 bases and J shed 4 bases, with 12 bases lying between them. The V gene's germline CDR1 is LGHNT and CDR2 FRNRAP. This CDR3 spans 13 amino acids. This receptor was taken from a human patient who received a combined kidney and bone marrow transplant. The J gene is TRBJ2-7, the V gene TRBV12-5; weak D call: TRBD2 (5 bases). The source was CD8+ T cells from blood cultured with allogeneic cells, collected before the transplant. CDR3 nucleotide sequence: TGTGCTAGTGGTCTGGCTGGGGAGTACGAGCAGTACTTC. Translated, it gives CASGLAGEYEQYF.